One and the same sample provided the 15 T cell receptor beta chains below, sequenced in a study of blood T cell repertoires in COVID-19. The protocol was immunoSEQ multiplex PCR, while the TCRdb copy is restricted to in-frame clones and leaves out a portion. This table holds hundreds of thousands of clones, 88% found once. Sequencing used peripheral blood. These receptor sequences come from a man between 18 and 35 years old with active or convalescent COVID-19.

The chain recombines TRBV6-2 or TRBV6-3 with TRBJ2-2; a possible D gene is TRBD2 (6 bases). V was clipped by 6 bases and J by 4 bases, with 18 bases between them. The germline CDR1 and CDR2 sequences are MNHEY and SVGEGT. CDR3 size: 16 residues. The CDR3 reads CASSPSPGRGTGELFF. As DNA, the CDR3 is TGTGCCAGCAGCCCTAGCCCGGGGCGGGGCACCGGGGAGCTGTTTTTT.

The chain couples TRBV7-9 to TRBJ2-2, with 13 bases lining up with TRBD2. Germline trimming cut 5 bases from V and 7 bases from J; bases unmatched to any gene: 7. Germline lookup yields CDR1 SEHNR and CDR2 FQNEAQ (reference sequence). The CDR3 has 16 amino acids. CDR3 amino acids: CASSPGLAGPRGELFF. CDR3 DNA sequence: TGTGCCAGCAGCCCGGGACTAGCGGGGCCCCGCGGGGAGCTGTTTTTT. The complete variable domain, with remaining parts taken from reference TRBV7-9 and TRBJ2-2, reads DTGVSQNPRHKITKRGQNVTFRCDPISEHNRLYWYRQTLGQGPEFLTYFQNEAQLEKSRLLSDRFSAERPKGSFSTLEIQRTEQGDSAMYLCASSPGLAGPRGELFFGEGSRLTVL.

The V call is TRBV4-3, the J call TRBJ2-1, with a tentative D call TRBD2 (6 bases). This CDR3 region has 16 residues. The germline CDR1 and CDR2 sequences are LGHNA and YSLEER. Trimming shortened V by 1 base and J by 0 bases, and 10 bases separated the two germline ends. CDR3 in DNA: TGCGCCAGCAGCCAAGTGGGCGGGGCCTCCTACAATGAGCAGTTCTTC. This translates into CASSQVGGASYNEQFF.

The chain is built from TRBV7-2 and TRBJ2-5; TRBD2 matches at 13 bases. V was pared by 5 bases and J by 5 bases, with 8 bases of the junction left unmatched. Germline CDR1 reads SGHTA; CDR2 reads FQGNSA. The CDR3 runs 16 residues. This CDR3 is CASSLTSGGAGETQYF. CDR3 DNA: TGTGCCAGCAGCCTCACTAGCGGGGGGGCCGGGGAGACCCAGTACTTC.

The chain employs TRBV24-1 and TRBJ2-1; 9 bases agree with TRBD1. Germline CDR1 KGHDR, CDR2 SFDVKD. The CDR3 contains 16 residues. Trimming cost V 4 bases and J 3 bases; bases outside gene matches: 6. The CDR3 nucleotides read TGTGCCACCAGTGACCCCCGACAGGGGGGCTACAATGAGCAGTTCTTC. Its protein is CATSDPRQGGYNEQFF.

This clone was detected ten times or more. This chain uses TRBV10-1 with TRBJ2-2; 7 bases agree with TRBD2. The CDR3 spans 17 residues. The V segment lost 4 bases and the J segment 1 base; nucleotides outside the gene matches: 9. Germline CDR1 is WNHNN and CDR2 is SYGVQD (reference sequence). The CDR3 protein is CASSGGGNTLNTGELFF. In DNA, the CDR3 is TGCGCCAGCAGTGGGGGGGGTAATACCCTGAACACCGGGGAGCTGTTTTTT.

The chain couples TRBV7-2 to TRBJ1-3; the D is unclear. This CDR3 has 14 residues. The germline CDR1 and CDR2 sequences are SGHTA and FQGNSA. V lost 4 bases and J 0 bases, leaving 7 bases between the germline ends. The CDR3 is CASSSLFSGNTIYF. The CDR3 region has the DNA TGTGCCAGCAGCTCACTGTTCTCTGGAAACACCATATATTTT. The entire variable domain, with the rest obtained from reference TRBV7-2 and TRBJ1-3, is as follows: GAGVSQSPSNKVTEKGKDVELRCDPISGHTALYWYRQSLGQGLEFLIYFQGNSAPDKSGLPSDRFSAERTGGSVSTLTIQRTQQEDSAVYLCASSSLFSGNTIYFGEGSWLTVV.

V is TRBV21-1 and J is TRBJ1-5; the tabulated D call, TRBD1, remains unverified against the DNA. TRBV21-1 is shown as a pseudogene. CDR3 length: 16 amino acids. The chain's CDR3 is CASSKVARQPNQPQHF. The DNA of the CDR3 is TGTGCCAGCAGCAAAGTGGCCAGGCAGCCCAATCAGCCCCAGCATTTT.

Details on this clone: Other DNA sequences in the same sample also yield this CDR3. The chain combines TRBV9 with TRBJ2-5; D is unresolved. V dropped 2 bases and J dropped 5 bases, with 10 bases sitting between them. CDR1 SGDLS and CDR2 YYNGEE come from the germline V gene. The CDR3 is 13 amino acids. The CDR3 DNA is TGTGCCAGCAGCGTCGGGTCCGGGGAGACCCAGTACTTC. Its translation: CASSVGSGETQYF.

This chain links TRBV4-2 with TRBJ2-2; TRBD2 matches at 7 bases. This CDR3 spans 16 amino acids. V lost 0 bases and J lost 2; bases outside the gene matches: 3. From germline, CDR1 is LGHNA and CDR2 YNFKEQ. This CDR3 is CASSQDPSGNTGELFF. The CDR3 DNA follows: TGTGCCAGCAGCCAAGATCCTAGCGGAAACACCGGGGAGCTGTTTTTT.

The chain links TRBV19 to TRBJ1-2; TRBD1 matches at 9 bases. The CDR3 has 14 amino acids. Germline loops: CDR1 LNHDA, CDR2 SQIVND (reference sequence). V shed 4 bases and J 5 bases; nucleotides not matched to a gene: 5. In DNA, the CDR3 is TGTGCCAGTAGTAGAGACAGGGGGACGTATGGCTACACCTTC. Translation gives CASSRDRGTYGYTF.

V gene TRBV19 combines with J gene TRBJ1-5; D is ambiguous. This CDR3 has 13 amino acids. Trimming took 6 bases from V and 3 from J, leaving 9 bases between them. Germline V CDR1 and CDR2: LNHDA, SQIVND (reference sequence). The CDR3 loop is CASRRDFNQPQHF. The CDR3, as DNA: TGTGCCAGTAGGCGGGATTTCAATCAGCCCCAGCATTTT.

This rearrangement joins TRBV7-9 to TRBJ1-1; D ambiguous. This CDR3 is 14 amino acids long. Germline V gene sequence: CDR1 SEHNR, CDR2 FQNEAQ (reference sequence). V lost 6 bases and J lost 1, with 12 bases in between. Here the CDR3 reads CASSPGLGNTEAFF. The CDR3 nucleotides read TGTGCCAGCAGTCCAGGATTGGGGAACACTGAAGCTTTCTTT.

The V gene is TRBV15, the J gene TRBJ1-3; perhaps TRBD1 as D (6 bases). Trimming took off 0 bases at V and 8 bases at J, with 8 bases between the two ends. Germline V lookup: CDR1 LNHNV, CDR2 YYDKDF (reference sequence). The CDR3 covers 13 residues. As DNA, the CDR3 is TGTGCCACCAGCAGAGACAGGGGTGACACCATATATTTT. It translates to CATSRDRGDTIYF.

The table lists this clone with a count of one. The chain is built from TRBV4-2 and TRBJ1-2; the D gene is possibly TRBD1 (6 bases). Trimming cost V 2 bases and J 3 bases, with 13 bases left between them. Germline V CDR1 and CDR2: LGHNA, YNFKEQ. CDR3 size: 15 residues. In nucleotides, the CDR3 is TGTGCCAGCAGCCAAAACAGGGTTTTTTACTATGGCTACACCTTC. Translating gives CASSQNRVFYYGYTF.